This TCR beta chain is from a study of persistence of HIV-infected CD4 T cells. About the research overall: CD4+ T cells responding to CMV or HIV-1 Gag were isolated.

Worth noting for this clone: Its specificity is unknown.

Stimulation used about 10 ug/mL lysate from CMV-infected fibroblasts. Memory cells lacking CD40L and CD69 with high CD45RO were sorted. Donors had CD4+ T cell counts above 400 cells/uL and were CMV-seropositive. V gave up 4 bases and J gave up 0 bases, with 15 bases separating them. The CDR3 is 16 amino acids. Germline CDR1 MDHEN, CDR2 SYDVKM. The immunoSEQ assay was version 4, run in survey mode. Genomic DNA was diluted to 10 ng/uL, up to roughly 1 ug per sample. Sequencing was performed with immunoSEQ multiplex PCR; in TCRdb, only in-frame clones are kept and a portion is missing. This sample has around 35,000 clones; 75% to 90% occur once, and the top ten carry around 1.5%.

Sample: CD4+ T cells sorted from PBMCs after roughly 19-hour stimulation, taken from a patient who received antiretroviral therapy. This chain connects TRBV28 to TRBJ1-1, with D perhaps TRBD1 (6 bases). This clonotype was obtained from an adult man with HIV who was CMV-seropositive. The CDR3 bases are TGTGCCAGCAGTTCCCCTTCACAGGGAGTGAACACTGAAGCTTTCTTT. Its translation is CASSSPSQGVNTEAFF.